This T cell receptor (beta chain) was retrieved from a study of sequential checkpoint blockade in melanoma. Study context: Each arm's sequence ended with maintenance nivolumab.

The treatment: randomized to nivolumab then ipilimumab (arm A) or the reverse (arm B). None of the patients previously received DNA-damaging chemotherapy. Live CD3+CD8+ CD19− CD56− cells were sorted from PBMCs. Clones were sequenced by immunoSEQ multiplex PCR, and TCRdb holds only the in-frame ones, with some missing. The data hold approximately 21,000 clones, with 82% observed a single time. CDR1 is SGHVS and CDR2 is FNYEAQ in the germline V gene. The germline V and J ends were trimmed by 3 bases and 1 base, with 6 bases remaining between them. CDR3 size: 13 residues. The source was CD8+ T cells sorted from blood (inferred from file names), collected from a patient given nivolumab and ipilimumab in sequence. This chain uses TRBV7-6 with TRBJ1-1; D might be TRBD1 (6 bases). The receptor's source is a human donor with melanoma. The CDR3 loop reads CASSLTGNTEAFF. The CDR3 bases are TGTGCCAGCAGCTTGACAGGGAACACTGAAGCTTTCTTT. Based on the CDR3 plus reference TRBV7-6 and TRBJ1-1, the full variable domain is GAGVSQSPRYKVTKRGQDVALRCDPISGHVSLYWYRQALGQGPEFLTYFNYEAQQDKSGLPNDRFSAERPEGSISTLTIQRTEQRDSAMYRCASSLTGNTEAFFGQGTRLTVV.